The 14 T cell receptor beta chains reported below all come from one sample, sequenced in a study of blood T cell repertoires in COVID-19. Clones were sequenced by immunoSEQ multiplex PCR, and TCRdb holds only the in-frame ones, with some missing. This table holds about 150,000 clones, about 88% found once. Input material: PBMCs or T cells enriched from blood (not recorded which). Receptor source: a man in his fifties or sixties who had recovered from COVID-19.

V gene TRBV6-1 combines with J gene TRBJ1-1; TRBD1 might be the D (6 bases). The CDR3 is 14 residues long. Per germline, CDR1 MNHNS and CDR2 SASEGT. V was cut by 1 base and J by 6 bases, with 12 bases left in between. Written as DNA, the CDR3 is TGTGCCAGCAGTGAAGTAGGGACAACTCCTGAAGCTTTCTTT. Translation gives CASSEVGTTPEAFF.

This clone was seen once. The chain couples TRBV27 to TRBJ2-7; the match to TRBD1 covers 9 bases. The trim removed 5 bases at V and 0 bases at J, leaving 8 bases unmatched. CDR1 and CDR2 (germline): MNHEY, SMNVEV (reference sequence). CDR3 length: 16 residues. The CDR3 spells CASSPTGTGISYEQYF. In DNA form, the CDR3 reads TGTGCCAGCAGTCCGACCGGGACAGGGATCTCCTACGAGCAGTACTTC.

J is TRBJ1-2 and V is TRBV25-1; TRBD1 agrees at 7 bases. The CDR3 consists of 13 residues. The germline CDR1 and CDR2 sequences are MGHDK and SYGVNS. V shed 6 bases and J 5 bases; nucleotides not matched to a gene: 6. This CDR3 is CASRGTEKYGYTF. The CDR3 coding sequence is TGTGCCAGCAGAGGGACAGAAAAATATGGCTACACCTTC.

This clone has only one observation. V is TRBV5-1 and J is TRBJ1-1; TRBD1 agrees at 7 bases. Germline V gene lookup returns CDR1 SGHRS and CDR2 YFSETQ. After removal of 0 bases from V and 7 bases from J, the junction contained 9 bases not matched to a gene. The CDR3 sequence is 15 residues long. The CDR3 DNA is TGCGCCAGCAGCTTGGGGCCAAACAGGGACAGTGAAGCTTTCTTT. It codes for CASSLGPNRDSEAFF.

This clone has a single count. This chain links TRBV4-1 with TRBJ2-7; 10 nucleotides match TRBD1. Germline V CDR1 and CDR2: MGHRA, YSYEKL. CDR3 length: 15 amino acids. The V segment lost 4 bases and the J segment 5 bases; nucleotides outside the gene matches: 8. The CDR3 loop is CASSPRTGGIDEQYF. CDR3 in DNA: TGCGCCAGCAGCCCCCGGACAGGGGGTATCGACGAGCAGTACTTC.

The J gene is TRBJ2-5, the V gene TRBV2; TRBD2 is a possible D gene (5 bases). The V end lost 4 bases, the J end lost 3 bases, and 12 bases lay between the germline ends. In germline, CDR1 is SNHLY, CDR2 FYNNEI. The CDR3 sequence is 14 residues long. The CDR3 nucleotides are TGTGCCAGCAGTGTGAGGGCCACTAAAGAGACCCAGTACTTC. This codes for CASSVRATKETQYF.

V and J are TRBV7-9 and TRBJ1-5, with D unclear. The V end was cut by 7 bases, the J end by 9 bases, with 13 bases between. The germline V gene encodes CDR1 SEHNR and CDR2 FQNEAQ (reference sequence). The CDR3 runs to 12 residues. CDR3 DNA sequence: TGTGCCAGCAACGCCCAGGATGGGCCCCAGCATTTT. Its translation is CASNAQDGPQHF.

The chain employs TRBV5-1 and TRBJ2-1; 7 bases match TRBD1. The CDR3 runs to 15 residues. CDR1 is SGHRS, CDR2 YFSETQ, per germline. Germline trimming cut 3 bases from V and 3 bases from J; bases unmatched to any gene: 6. The CDR3 protein is CASSSVTGSYNEQFF. The CDR3 DNA reads TGCGCCAGCAGCTCCGTGACAGGGAGCTACAATGAGCAGTTCTTC.

The CDR3 here is CASSLRGFEQFF. The CDR3 DNA reads TGTGCCAGCAGCCTCCGGGGGTTTGAGCAGTTCTTC. This chain uses TRBV12-3 or TRBV12-4 with TRBJ2-1; D might be TRBD2 (6 bases). The V end was cut by 6 bases, the J end by 9 bases, with 12 bases between. CDR3 length: 12 amino acids.

This rearrangement joins TRBV4-3 to TRBJ1-2; TRBD1 might be the D (6 bases). V lost 1 base, J lost 5 bases, and 20 bases lay in between. Germline V gene lookup returns CDR1 LGHNA and CDR2 YSLEER. CDR3 size: 17 residues. In DNA form, the CDR3 reads TGCGCCAGCAGCCAAGGTCGGGGGGCTTCGAGGTTATATGGCTACACCTTC. Protein product: CASSQGRGASRLYGYTF.

The V call is TRBV5-8, the J call TRBJ1-1, with 8 positions matching TRBD1. The V gene's germline CDR1 is SGHTS and CDR2 YDEGEE. The CDR3 sequence is 17 residues long. V dropped 0 bases and J dropped 4; count of bases not matched to a gene: 11. The CDR3 loop reads CASSLVVQGGVVTEAFF. The DNA for the CDR3 is TGTGCCAGCAGCTTGGTTGTACAGGGGGGGGTGGTCACTGAAGCTTTCTTT.

The V gene is TRBV2, the J gene TRBJ2-7, with D hard to call. CDR1 and CDR2 (germline): SNHLY, FYNNEI. This CDR3 is built from 13 residues. V lost 6 bases and J lost 2, with 11 bases in between. DNA for the CDR3: TGTGCCAGCAGCAATACTCGAGCCTACGAGCAGTACTTC. Its translation: CASSNTRAYEQYF.

The genes are TRBV6-5 and TRBJ2-4; the D gene is possibly TRBD1 (6 bases). From germline, CDR1 is MNHEY and CDR2 SVGAGI. The CDR3 totals 16 residues. Trimming took 2 bases from V and 0 from J, leaving 11 bases between them. The CDR3 protein is CASSYGRGIAKNIQYF. In DNA, the CDR3 is TGTGCCAGCAGTTACGGCAGGGGAATAGCCAAAAACATTCAGTACTTC.

CDR3 sequence (DNA): TGTGCCAGCCTCAGCCTCAGGGGTTCCTACAATGAGCAGTTCTTC. Residues: CASLSLRGSYNEQFF. The rearrangement links TRBV27 to TRBJ2-1; tentative D call: TRBD1 (6 bases). Germline CDR1 is MNHEY and CDR2 is SMNVEV (reference sequence). The CDR3 is 15 residues long. Trimming took 8 bases from V and 1 from J, leaving 15 bases between them.